This TCR beta chain comes out of a study of CD8+CD57+ T cells in acquired aplastic anemia. Those patients picked for sequencing had displayed CD8+CD57+ cell expansion on flow cytometry. The study profiled TCR beta VDJ and CDR3 using genomic DNA as template. Via MiXCR, TCRdb re-called the reads, giving one row per CDR3 protein. The table has under 200,000 distinct CDR3 sequences, less than 60% seen once. Germline V gene data show CDR1 as SGHAT and CDR2 as FQNNGV. The CDR3 covers 17 residues. The V and J ends lost 5 bases and 1 base, in that order; junction bases with no gene match: 6. The rearrangement uses TRBV11-2 and TRBJ2-6; the match to TRBD1 covers 9 bases. This receptor was taken from a human donor with aplastic anemia. Sequenced: sorted CD4+, CD8+, or CD8+CD57+ T cells (not recorded which) from PBMCs. Here the CDR3 DNA reads TGTGCCAGCAGCCCTGGACAGGGGCGGTCTGGGGCCAACGTCCTGACTTTC. Its protein is CASSPGQGRSGANVLTF.